This T cell receptor beta chain was sequenced for a study of cytomegalovirus exposure and HLA in healthy donors. Study information: Within an early data release were about 80 million unique TCRs drawn from HLA-typed donors.

Germline V gene data show CDR1 as SGHVS and CDR2 as FQNEAQ. V was clipped by 3 bases and J by 2 bases, with 14 bases between them. The CDR3 runs 15 residues. Broader study findings: In vitro data verified a few CMV-associated chains as specific for CMV antigens. Cytomegalovirus status was reportedly diagnosed by the classifier with high sensitivity and specificity.

Of note for this clone: The antigen remains undetermined.

This PCR relied on a set of 60 Vbeta primers and 13 Jbeta primers. This table comes from immunoSEQ multiplex PCR, and its TCRdb copy is limited to in-frame clones, with some not included. This sample has 150,000 to 200,000 clones, with around 80% found just once. The sample consisted of PBMCs. The genes are TRBV7-8 and TRBJ2-7; a weak D match, TRBD2 (5 bases). The receptor's source is a young man in good health and CMV-seronegative. The CDR3 nucleotides read TGTGCCAGCAGCTTCAGGATCGGAGCGGCCTACGAGCAGTACTTC. This translates into CASSFRIGAAYEQYF. The full variable domain, with the rest looked up from reference TRBV7-8 and TRBJ2-7, is GAGVSQSPRYKVAKRGQDVALRCDPISGHVSLFWYQQALGQGPEFLTYFQNEAQLDKSGLPSDRFFAERPEGSVSTLKIQRTQQEDSAVYLCASSFRIGAAYEQYFGPGTRLTVT.